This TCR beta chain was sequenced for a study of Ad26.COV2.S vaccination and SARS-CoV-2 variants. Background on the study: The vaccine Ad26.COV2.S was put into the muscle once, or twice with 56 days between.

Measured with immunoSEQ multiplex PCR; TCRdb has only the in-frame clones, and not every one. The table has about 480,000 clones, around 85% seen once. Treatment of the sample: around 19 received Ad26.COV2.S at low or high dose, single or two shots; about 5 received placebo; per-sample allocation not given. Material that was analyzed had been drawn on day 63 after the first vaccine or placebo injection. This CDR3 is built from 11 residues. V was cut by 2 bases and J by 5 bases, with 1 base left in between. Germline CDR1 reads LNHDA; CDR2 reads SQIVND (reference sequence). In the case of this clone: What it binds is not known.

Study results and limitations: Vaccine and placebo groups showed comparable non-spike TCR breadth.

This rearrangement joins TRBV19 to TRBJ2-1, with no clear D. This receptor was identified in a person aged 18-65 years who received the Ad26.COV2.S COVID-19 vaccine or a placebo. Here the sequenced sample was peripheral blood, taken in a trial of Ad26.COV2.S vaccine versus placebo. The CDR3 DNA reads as TGTGCCAGTAGTATACACAATGAGCAGTTCTTC. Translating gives CASSIHNEQFF.